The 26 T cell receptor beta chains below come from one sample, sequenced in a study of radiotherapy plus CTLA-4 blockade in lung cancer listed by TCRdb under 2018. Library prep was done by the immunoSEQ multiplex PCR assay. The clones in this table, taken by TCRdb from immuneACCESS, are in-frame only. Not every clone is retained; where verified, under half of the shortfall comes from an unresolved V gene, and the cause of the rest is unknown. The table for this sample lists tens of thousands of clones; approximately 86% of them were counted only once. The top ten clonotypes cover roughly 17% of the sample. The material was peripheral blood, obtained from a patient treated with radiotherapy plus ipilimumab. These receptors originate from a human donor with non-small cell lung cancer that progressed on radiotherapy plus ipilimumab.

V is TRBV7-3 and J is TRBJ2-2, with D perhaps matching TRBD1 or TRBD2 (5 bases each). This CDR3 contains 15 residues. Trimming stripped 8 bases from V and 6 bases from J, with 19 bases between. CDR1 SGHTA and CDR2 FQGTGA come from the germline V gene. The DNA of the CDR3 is TGTGCCAGCCTCTCCGGGCCCATGGGGGCCGGGGAGCTGTTTTTT. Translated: CASLSGPMGAGELFF. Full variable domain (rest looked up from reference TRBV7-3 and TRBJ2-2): GAGVSQTPSNKVTEKGKYVELRCDPISGHTALYWYRQSLGQGPEFLIYFQGTGAADDSGLPNDRFFAVRPEGSVSTLKIQRTERGDSAVYLCASLSGPMGAGELFFGEGSRLTVL.

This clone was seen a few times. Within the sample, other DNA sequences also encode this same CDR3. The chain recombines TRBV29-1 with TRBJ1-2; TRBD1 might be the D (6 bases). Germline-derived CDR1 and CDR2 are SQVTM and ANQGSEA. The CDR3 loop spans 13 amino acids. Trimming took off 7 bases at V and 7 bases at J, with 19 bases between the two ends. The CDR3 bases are TGCAGCGCCGATGAGAGGGGAGGGGGTGGCTACACCTTC. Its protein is CSADERGGGGYTF.

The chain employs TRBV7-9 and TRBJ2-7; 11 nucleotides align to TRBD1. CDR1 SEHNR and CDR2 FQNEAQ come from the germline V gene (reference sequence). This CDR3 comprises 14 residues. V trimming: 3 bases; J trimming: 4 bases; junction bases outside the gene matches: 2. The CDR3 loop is CASSLGQGVYEQYF. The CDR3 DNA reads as TGTGCCAGCAGCTTGGGACAGGGGGTGTACGAGCAGTACTTC.

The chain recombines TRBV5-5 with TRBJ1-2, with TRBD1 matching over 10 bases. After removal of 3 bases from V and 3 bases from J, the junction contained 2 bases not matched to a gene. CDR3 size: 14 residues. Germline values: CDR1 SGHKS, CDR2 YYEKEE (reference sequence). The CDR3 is CASSSGTGDYGYTF. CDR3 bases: TGTGCCAGCAGCTCCGGGACAGGGGACTATGGCTACACCTTC.

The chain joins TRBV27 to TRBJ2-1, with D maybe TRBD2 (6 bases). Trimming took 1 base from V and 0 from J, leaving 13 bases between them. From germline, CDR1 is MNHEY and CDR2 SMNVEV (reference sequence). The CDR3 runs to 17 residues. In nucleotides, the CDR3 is TGTGCCAGCAGTTTATGGGGGGTTTTGAGCTCCTACAATGAGCAGTTCTTC. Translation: CASSLWGVLSSYNEQFF.

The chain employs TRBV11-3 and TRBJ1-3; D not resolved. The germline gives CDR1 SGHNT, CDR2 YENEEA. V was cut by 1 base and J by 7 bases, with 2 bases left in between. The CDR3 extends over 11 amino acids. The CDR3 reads CASSLANTIYF. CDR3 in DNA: TGTGCCAGCAGCTTAGCCAACACCATATATTTT.

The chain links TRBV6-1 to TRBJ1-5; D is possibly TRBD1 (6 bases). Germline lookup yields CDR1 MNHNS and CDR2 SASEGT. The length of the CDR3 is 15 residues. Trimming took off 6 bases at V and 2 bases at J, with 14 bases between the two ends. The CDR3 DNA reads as TGTGCCAGCAGCGGGGGCCTGCCAGGCAATCAGCCCCAGCATTTT. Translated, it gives CASSGGLPGNQPQHF.

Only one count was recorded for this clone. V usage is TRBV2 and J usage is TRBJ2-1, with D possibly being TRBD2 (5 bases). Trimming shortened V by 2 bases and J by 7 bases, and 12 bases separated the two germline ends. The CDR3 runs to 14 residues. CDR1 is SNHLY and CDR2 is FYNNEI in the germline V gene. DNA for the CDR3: TGTGCCAGCAGTGAACTAGCCGAAATTAATGAGCAGTTCTTC. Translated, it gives CASSELAEINEQFF.

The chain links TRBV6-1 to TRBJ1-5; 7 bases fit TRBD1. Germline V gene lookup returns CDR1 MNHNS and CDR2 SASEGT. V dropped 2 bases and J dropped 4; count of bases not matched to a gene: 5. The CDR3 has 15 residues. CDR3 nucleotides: TGTGCCAGCAGTGAAACGCCAGGGGGGAATCAGCCCCAGCATTTT. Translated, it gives CASSETPGGNQPQHF.

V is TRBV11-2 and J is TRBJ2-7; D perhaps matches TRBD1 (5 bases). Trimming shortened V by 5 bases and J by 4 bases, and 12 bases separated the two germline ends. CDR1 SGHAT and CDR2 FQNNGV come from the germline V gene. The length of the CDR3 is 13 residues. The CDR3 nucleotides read TGTGCCAGCAGCCCGATCGACAGTTACGAGCAGTACTTC. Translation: CASSPIDSYEQYF. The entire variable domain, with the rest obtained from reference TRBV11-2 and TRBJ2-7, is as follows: EAGVAQSPRYKIIEKRQSVAFWCNPISGHATLYWYQQILGQGPKLLIQFQNNGVVDDSQLPKDRFSAERLKGVDSTLKIQPAKLEDSAVYLCASSPIDSYEQYFGPGTRLTVT.

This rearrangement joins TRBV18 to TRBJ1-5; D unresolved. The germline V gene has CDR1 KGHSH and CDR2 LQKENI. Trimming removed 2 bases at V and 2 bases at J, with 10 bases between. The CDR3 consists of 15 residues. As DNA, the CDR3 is TGTGCCAGCTCACCAGTGGGTAATGGCAATCAGCCCCAGCATTTT. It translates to CASSPVGNGNQPQHF.

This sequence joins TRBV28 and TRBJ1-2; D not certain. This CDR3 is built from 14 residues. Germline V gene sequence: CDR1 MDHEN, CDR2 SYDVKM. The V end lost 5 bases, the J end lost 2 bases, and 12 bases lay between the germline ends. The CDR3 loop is CASSLYTPNYGYTF. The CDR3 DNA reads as TGTGCCAGCAGTCTTTACACTCCGAACTATGGCTACACCTTC.

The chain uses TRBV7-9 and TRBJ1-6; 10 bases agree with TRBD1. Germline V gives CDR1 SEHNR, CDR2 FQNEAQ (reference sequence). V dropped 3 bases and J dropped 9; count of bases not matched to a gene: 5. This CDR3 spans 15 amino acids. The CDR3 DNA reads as TGTGCCAGCAGCTTGACAGGGGGCGAGATTTCACCCCTCCACTTT. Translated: CASSLTGGEISPLHF.

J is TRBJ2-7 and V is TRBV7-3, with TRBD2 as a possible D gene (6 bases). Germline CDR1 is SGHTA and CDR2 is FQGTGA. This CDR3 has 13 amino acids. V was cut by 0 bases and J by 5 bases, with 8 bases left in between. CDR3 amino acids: CASSLTTSDEQYF. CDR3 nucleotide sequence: TGTGCCAGCAGCTTAACGACTAGTGACGAGCAGTACTTC.

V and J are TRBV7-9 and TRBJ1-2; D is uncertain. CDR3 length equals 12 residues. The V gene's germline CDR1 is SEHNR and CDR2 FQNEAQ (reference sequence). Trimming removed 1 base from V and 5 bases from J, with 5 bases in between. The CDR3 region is CASSLDMYGYTF. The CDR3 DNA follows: TGTGCCAGCAGCTTAGATATGTATGGCTACACCTTC.

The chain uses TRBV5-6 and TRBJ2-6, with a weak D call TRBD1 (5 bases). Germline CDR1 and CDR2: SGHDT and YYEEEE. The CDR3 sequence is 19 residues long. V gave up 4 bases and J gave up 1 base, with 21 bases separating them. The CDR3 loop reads CASSPPGQGLTSGANVLTF. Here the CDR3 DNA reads TGTGCCAGCAGCCCCCCTGGGCAGGGCTTAACTTCTGGGGCCAACGTCCTGACTTTC. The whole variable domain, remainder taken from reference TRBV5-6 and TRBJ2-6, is DAGVTQSPTHLIKTRGQQVTLRCSPKSGHDTVSWYQQALGQGPQFIFQYYEEEERQRGNFPDRFSGHQFPNYSSELNVNALLLGDSALYLCASSPPGQGLTSGANVLTFGAGSRLTVL.

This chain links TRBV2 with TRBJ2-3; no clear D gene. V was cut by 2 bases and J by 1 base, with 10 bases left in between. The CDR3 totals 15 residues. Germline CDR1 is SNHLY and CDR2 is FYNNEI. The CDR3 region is CASSERRAGTDTQYF. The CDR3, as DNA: TGTGCCAGCAGTGAACGTAGGGCTGGCACAGATACGCAGTATTTT.

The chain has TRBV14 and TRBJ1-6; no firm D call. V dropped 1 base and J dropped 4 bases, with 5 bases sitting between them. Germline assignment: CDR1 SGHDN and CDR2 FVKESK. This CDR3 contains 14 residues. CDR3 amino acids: CASSQAVYNSPLHF. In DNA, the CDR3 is TGTGCCAGCAGCCAAGCCGTTTATAATTCACCCCTCCACTTT.

The CDR3, as DNA: TGTGCCTGGGAGGGGGGGAAGGACTATGGCTACACCTTC. It specifies CAWEGGKDYGYTF. The V and J genes are TRBV30 and TRBJ1-2; TRBD1 might be the D (6 bases). The CDR3 length is 13 residues. V was shortened by 5 bases and J by 3 bases, with 13 bases between the two germline ends. Germline CDR1 and CDR2: GTSNPN and SVGIG (reference sequence).

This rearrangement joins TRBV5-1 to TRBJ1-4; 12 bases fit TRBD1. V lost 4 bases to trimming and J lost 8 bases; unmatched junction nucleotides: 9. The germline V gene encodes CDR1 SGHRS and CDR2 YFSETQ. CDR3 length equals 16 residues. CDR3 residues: CASSRGTGGRGEKLFF. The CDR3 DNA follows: TGCGCCAGCAGCCGGGGGACAGGGGGCCGCGGAGAAAAACTGTTTTTT. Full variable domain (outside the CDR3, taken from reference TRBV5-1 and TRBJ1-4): KAGVTQTPRYLIKTRGQQVTLSCSPISGHRSVSWYQQTPGQGLQFLFEYFSETQRNKGNFPGRFSGRQFSNSRSEMNVSTLELGDSALYLCASSRGTGGRGEKLFFGSGTQLSVL.

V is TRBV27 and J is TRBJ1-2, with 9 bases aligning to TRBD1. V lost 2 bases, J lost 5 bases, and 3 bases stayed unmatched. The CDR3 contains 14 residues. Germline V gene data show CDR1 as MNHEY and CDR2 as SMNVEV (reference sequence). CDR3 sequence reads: CASSLMDRGYGYTF. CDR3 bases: TGTGCCAGCAGTTTAATGGACAGGGGATATGGCTACACCTTC.

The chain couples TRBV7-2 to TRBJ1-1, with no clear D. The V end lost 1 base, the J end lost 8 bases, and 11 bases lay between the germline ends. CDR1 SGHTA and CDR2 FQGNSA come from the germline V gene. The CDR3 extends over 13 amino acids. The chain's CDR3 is CASSLGQNPEAFF. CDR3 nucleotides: TGTGCCAGCAGCTTAGGGCAGAACCCCGAAGCTTTCTTT.

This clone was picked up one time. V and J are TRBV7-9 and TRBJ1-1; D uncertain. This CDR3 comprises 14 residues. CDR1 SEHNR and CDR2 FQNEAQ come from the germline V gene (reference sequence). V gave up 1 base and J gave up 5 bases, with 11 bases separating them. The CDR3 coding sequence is TGTGCCAGCAGCTTAGGCGGTGTTCGGACTGAAGCTTTCTTT. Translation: CASSLGGVRTEAFF.

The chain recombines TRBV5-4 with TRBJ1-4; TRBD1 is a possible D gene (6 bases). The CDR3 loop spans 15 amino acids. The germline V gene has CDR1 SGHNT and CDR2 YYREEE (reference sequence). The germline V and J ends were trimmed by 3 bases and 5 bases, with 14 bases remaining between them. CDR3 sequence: CASSSKDSLNEKLFF. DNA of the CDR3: TGTGCCAGCAGCTCAAAGGACAGTTTAAATGAAAAACTGTTTTTT.

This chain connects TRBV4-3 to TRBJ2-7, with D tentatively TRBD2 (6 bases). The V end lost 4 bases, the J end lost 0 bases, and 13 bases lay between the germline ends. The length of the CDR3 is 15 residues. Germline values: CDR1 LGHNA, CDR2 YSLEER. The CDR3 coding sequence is TGCGCCAGCAGCCTGGAGGGTGGGAGCTCCTACGAGCAGTACTTC. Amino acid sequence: CASSLEGGSSYEQYF.

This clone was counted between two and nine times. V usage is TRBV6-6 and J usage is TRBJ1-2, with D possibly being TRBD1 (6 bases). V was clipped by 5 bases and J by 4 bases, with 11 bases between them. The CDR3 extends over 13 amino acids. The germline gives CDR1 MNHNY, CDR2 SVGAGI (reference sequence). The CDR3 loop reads CASSPPGVYGYTF. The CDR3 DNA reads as TGTGCCAGCAGTCCCCCAGGGGTCTATGGCTACACCTTC.